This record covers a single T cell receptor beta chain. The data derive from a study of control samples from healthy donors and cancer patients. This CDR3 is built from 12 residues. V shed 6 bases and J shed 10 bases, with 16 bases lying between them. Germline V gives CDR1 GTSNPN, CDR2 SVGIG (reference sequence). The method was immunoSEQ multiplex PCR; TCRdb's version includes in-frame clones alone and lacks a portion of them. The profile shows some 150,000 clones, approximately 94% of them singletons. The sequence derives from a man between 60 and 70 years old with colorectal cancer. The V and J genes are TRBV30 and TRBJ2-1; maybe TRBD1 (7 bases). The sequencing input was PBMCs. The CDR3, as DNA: TGTGCCTGTTCACAGGGGAGGCACGAGCAGTTCTTC. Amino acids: CACSQGRHEQFF.